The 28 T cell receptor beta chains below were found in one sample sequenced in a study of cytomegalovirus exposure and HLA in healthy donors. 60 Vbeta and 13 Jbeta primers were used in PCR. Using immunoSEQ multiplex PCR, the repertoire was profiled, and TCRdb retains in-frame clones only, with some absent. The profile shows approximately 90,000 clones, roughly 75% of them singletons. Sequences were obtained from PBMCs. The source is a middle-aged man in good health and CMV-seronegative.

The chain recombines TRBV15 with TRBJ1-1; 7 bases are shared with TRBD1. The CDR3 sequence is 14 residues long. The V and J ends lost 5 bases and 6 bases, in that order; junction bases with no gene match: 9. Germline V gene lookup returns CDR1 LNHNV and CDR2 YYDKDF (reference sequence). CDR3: CATSRGFQGAEAFF. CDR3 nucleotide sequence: TGTGCCACCAGCCGAGGGTTTCAGGGGGCTGAAGCTTTCTTT.

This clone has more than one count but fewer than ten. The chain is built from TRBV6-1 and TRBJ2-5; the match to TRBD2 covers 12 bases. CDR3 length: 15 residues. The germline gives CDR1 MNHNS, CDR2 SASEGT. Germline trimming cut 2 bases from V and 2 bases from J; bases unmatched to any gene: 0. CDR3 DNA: TGTGCCAGCAGTGAACTAGCGGGGGGGCAAGAGACCCAGTACTTC. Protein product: CASSELAGGQETQYF.

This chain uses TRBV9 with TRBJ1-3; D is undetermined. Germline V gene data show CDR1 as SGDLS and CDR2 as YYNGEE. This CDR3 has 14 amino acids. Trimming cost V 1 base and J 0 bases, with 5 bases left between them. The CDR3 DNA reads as TGTGCCAGCAGCGTAACAGACTCTGGAAACACCATATATTTT. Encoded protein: CASSVTDSGNTIYF.

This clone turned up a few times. CDR3 sequence (DNA): TGCAGCGTTCGAACTAATGAAAAACTGTTTTTT. It yields the protein CSVRTNEKLFF. The gene calls are TRBV29-1 and TRBJ1-4; D call uncertain. CDR3 length equals 11 residues. Germline CDR1 is SQVTM and CDR2 is ANQGSEA. With 5 bases removed from V and 1 base from J, the gap between germline ends came to 2 bases. The full variable domain, with the rest looked up from reference TRBV29-1 and TRBJ1-4, is SAVISQKPSRDICQRGTSLTIQCQVDSQVTMMFWYRQQPGQSLTLIATANQGSEATYESGFVIDKFPISRPNLTFSTLTVSNMSPEDSSIYLCSVRTNEKLFFGSGTQLSVL.

CDR3 nucleotides: TGTGCCAGCAGCTCGGGACAGGCGCCGGTTGGCTACACCTTC. This sequence encodes CASSSGQAPVGYTF. This sequence joins TRBV7-6 and TRBJ1-2, with 8 bases fitting TRBD1. The V segment lost 4 bases and the J segment 7 bases; nucleotides outside the gene matches: 8. There are 14 residues in the CDR3. In germline, CDR1 is SGHVS, CDR2 FNYEAQ.

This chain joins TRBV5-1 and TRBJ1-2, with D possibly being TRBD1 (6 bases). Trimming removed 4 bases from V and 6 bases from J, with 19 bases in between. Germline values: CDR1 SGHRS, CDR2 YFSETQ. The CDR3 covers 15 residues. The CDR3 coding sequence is TGCGCCAGCAGCCAAGCAGAAACAGGGTTGGATGGCTACACCTTC. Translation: CASSQAETGLDGYTF.

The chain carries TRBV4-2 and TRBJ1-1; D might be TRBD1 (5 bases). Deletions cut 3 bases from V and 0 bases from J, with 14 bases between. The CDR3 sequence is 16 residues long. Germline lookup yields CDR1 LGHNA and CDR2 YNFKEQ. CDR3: CASSQLGAGMNTEAFF. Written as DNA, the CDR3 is TGTGCCAGCAGCCAGCTAGGGGCGGGGATGAACACTGAAGCTTTCTTT.

The CDR3 DNA reads as TGTGCCAGCAGTGAAGGTGGAGGGGGCACCAATCAGCCCCAGCATTTT. It yields the protein CASSEGGGGTNQPQHF. This sequence joins TRBV6-1 and TRBJ1-5, with 7 bases identical to TRBD1. In germline, CDR1 is MNHNS, CDR2 SASEGT. Germline trimming cut 1 base from V and 3 bases from J; bases unmatched to any gene: 6. This CDR3 is built from 16 residues.

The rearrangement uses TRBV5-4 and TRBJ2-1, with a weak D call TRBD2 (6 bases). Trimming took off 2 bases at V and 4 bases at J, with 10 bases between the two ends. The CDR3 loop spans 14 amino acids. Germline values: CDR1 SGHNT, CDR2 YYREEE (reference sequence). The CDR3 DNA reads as TGTGCCAGCAGCTTTAGAAGCGGGTACAATGAGCAGTTCTTC. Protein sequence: CASSFRSGYNEQFF.

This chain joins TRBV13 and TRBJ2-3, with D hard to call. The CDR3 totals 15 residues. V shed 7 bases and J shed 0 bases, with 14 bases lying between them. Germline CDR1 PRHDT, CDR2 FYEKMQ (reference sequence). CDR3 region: CASTHGGTSTDTQYF. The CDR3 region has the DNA TGTGCCAGCACCCACGGCGGAACTAGCACAGATACGCAGTATTTT.

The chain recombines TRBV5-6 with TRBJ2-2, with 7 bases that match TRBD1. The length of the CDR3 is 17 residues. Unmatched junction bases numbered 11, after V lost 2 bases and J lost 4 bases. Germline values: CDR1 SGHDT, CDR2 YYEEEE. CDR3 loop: CASSFRVLRTGTGELFF. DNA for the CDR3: TGTGCCAGCAGCTTTAGGGTCCTCAGGACAGGCACCGGGGAGCTGTTTTTT.

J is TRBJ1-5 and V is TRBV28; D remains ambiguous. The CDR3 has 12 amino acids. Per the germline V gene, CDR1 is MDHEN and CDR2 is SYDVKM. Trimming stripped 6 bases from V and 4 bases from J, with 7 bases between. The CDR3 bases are TGTGCCAGCAGGGCCGGGAATCAGCCCCAGCATTTT. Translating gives CASRAGNQPQHF.

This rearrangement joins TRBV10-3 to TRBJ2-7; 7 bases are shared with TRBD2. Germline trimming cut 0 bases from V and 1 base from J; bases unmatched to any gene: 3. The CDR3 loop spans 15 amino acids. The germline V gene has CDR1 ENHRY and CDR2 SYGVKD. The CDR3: CAISESGGRSYEQYF. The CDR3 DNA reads TGTGCCATCAGTGAGTCGGGGGGGAGGTCCTACGAGCAGTACTTC.

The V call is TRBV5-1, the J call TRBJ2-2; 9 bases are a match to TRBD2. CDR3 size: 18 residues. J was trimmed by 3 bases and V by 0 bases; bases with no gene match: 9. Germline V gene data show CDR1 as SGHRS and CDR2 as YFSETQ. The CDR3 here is CASSLGVFGTSYTGELFF. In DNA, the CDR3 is TGCGCCAGCAGCTTGGGAGTTTTCGGGACTAGCTACACCGGGGAGCTGTTTTTT.

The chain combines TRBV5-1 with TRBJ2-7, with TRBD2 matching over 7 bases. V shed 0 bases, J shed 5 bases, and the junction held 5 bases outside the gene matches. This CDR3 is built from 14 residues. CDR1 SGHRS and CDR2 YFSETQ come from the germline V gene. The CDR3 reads CASSLVGGTHEQYF. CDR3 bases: TGCGCCAGCAGCTTGGTCGGGGGGACCCACGAGCAGTACTTC.

The CDR3 is CASRMHSTVVPYTGELFF. The CDR3 DNA sequence: TGTGCCAGCAGAATGCACAGCACCGTTGTTCCGTACACCGGGGAGCTGTTTTTT. This chain connects TRBV2 to TRBJ2-2; D unresolved. This CDR3 has 18 residues. Germline assignment: CDR1 SNHLY and CDR2 FYNNEI. V lost 6 bases, J lost 3 bases, and 23 bases lay in between.

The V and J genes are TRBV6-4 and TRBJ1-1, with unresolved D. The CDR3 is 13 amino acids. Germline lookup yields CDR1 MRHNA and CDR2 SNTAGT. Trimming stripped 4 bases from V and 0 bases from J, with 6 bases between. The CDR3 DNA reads TGTGCCAGCAGTGTACACCTGAACACTGAAGCTTTCTTT. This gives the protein CASSVHLNTEAFF.

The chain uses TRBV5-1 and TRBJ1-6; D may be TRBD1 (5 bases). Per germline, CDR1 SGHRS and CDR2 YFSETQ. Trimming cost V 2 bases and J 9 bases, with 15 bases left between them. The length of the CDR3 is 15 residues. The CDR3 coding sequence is TGCGCCAGCAGCTTCTCCACGGGGGAGGGTTCACCCCTCCACTTT. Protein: CASSFSTGEGSPLHF.

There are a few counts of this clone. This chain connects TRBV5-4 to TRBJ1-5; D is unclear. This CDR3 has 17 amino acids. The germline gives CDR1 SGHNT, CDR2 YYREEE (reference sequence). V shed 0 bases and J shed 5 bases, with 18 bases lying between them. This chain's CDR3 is CASSLGPSERRDQPQHF. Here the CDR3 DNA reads TGTGCCAGCAGCTTGGGACCGAGCGAAAGGAGAGATCAGCCCCAGCATTTT.

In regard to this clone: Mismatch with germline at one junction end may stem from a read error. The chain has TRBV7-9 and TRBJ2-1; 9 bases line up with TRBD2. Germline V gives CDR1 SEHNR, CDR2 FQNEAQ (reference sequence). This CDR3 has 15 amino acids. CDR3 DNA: TGTTCCAGCAGCTTAGTAATAGCGGGAGACAATGAGCAGTTCTTC. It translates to CSSSLVIAGDNEQFF.

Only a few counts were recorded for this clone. In DNA, the CDR3 is TGTGCCAGCAGCTTAACCGGGAAACTGTTTTTT. Protein: CASSLTGKLFF. The chain couples TRBV11-2 to TRBJ1-4; unclear D gene. V was shortened by 2 bases and J by 11 bases, with 6 bases between the two germline ends. Germline-derived CDR1 and CDR2 are SGHAT and FQNNGV. The CDR3 is 11 residues long.

The CDR3 is CASSYATGDPPGGYTF. In DNA form, the CDR3 reads TGTGCCAGCAGTTACGCGACGGGGGACCCACCCGGTGGCTACACCTTC. The chain recombines TRBV6-5 with TRBJ1-2, with D maybe TRBD1 (5 bases). Germline values: CDR1 MNHEY, CDR2 SVGAGI. The CDR3 is 16 amino acids. Trimming stripped 2 bases from V and 7 bases from J, with 20 bases between.

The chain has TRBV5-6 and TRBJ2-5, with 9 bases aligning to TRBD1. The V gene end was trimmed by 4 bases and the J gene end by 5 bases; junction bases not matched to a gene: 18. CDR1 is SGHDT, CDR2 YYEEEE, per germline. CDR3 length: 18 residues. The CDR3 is CASSRTRLGQGKSETQYF. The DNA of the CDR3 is TGTGCCAGCAGCAGAACCAGACTAGGACAGGGGAAGTCGGAGACCCAGTACTTC.

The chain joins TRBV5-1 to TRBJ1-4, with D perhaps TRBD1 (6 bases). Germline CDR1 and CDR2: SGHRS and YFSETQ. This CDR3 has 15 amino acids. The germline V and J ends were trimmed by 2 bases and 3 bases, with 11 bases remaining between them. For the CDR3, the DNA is TGCGCCAGCAGCTTACAGGGTACGGCTAATGAAAAACTGTTTTTT. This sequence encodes CASSLQGTANEKLFF.

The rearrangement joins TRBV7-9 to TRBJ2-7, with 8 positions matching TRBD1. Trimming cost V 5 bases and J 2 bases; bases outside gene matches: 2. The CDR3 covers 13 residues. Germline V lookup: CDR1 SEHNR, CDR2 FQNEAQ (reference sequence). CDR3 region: CASSPDRAYEQYF. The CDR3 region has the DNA TGTGCCAGCAGCCCGGACAGGGCCTACGAGCAGTACTTC.

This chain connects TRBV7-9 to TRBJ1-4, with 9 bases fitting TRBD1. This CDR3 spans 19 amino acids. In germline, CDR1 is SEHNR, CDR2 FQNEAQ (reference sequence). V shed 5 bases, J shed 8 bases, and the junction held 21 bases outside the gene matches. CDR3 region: CASSRTTLRDRVWGEKLFF. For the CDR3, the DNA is TGTGCCAGCAGCCGTACAACTCTACGGGACAGGGTTTGGGGCGAAAAACTGTTTTTT.

The CDR3 reads CASSLTREQADTQYF. The DNA for the CDR3 is TGTGCCAGCAGCTTAACGAGGGAGCAGGCAGATACGCAGTATTTT. The chain employs TRBV13 and TRBJ2-3; tentative D call: TRBD2 (5 bases). V dropped 2 bases and J dropped 4 bases, with 13 bases sitting between them. The CDR3 is 15 residues long. In germline, CDR1 is PRHDT, CDR2 FYEKMQ (reference sequence).

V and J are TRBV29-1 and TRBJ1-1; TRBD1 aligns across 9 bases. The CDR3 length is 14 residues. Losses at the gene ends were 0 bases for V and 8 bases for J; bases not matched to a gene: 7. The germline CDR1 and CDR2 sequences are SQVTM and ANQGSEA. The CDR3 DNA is TGCAGCGTTGAAGATCTGGGTACAGGGGGCGAAGCTTTCTTT. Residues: CSVEDLGTGGEAFF.